This entry features one T cell receptor beta chain sequence. Its antigen is unidentified. This specimen belongs to a study of CXCR3-negative and CXCR3-positive naive CD8 T cells. The study, taken as a whole, reports: When CXCR3-positive naive cells were set against CXCR3-negative naive cells, the former had more hydrophobic TRB CDR3s. After cryopreservation, expression of CXCR3 was partially reduced, and most assays were run with fresh PBMCs.

The CDR3 consists of 18 residues. From germline, CDR1 is SEHNR and CDR2 FQNEAQ (reference sequence). The authors prepared UMI-labeled TRB cDNA libraries by 5' RACE. TCRdb reworked the 5' RACE reads into one entry per CDR3 protein, no DNA. The table gives just under 90,000 distinct CDR3 sequences; the top ten clones make up 0.8% to 0.85% of it. Material: naive CXCR3+ CD8+ T cells from blood. Described subset: CD45RO-CCR7+CD27+CD95- naive CD8+ T cells expressing CXCR3 (TNR3+). The sequence derives from a human donor in good health. Some clones in this sample may be carry-over from other donors' samples. The chain is built from TRBV7-9 and TRBJ1-1; TCRdb picks TRBD1, but there is no DNA to check that call. The CDR3 here is CASSYPPSAGGDYTEAFF.